The clone carrying this TCR beta chain has ten or more counts. What it recognizes is unknown. The CDR3 is 14 residues long. The ends were cut back, 1 base at V and 3 bases at J, with 8 bases in the middle. Germline CDR1 is SGHRS and CDR2 is YFSETQ. It was by quantitative 5'-RACE with molecular barcodes that TCR beta libraries were made. A single record per CDR3 protein comes from TCRdb applying MiXCR to the 5' RACE reads. The sample contains 120,000 or so distinct CDR3 sequences, roughly 15% of which appear only once. These data are taken from a study of CD8 T cells in ankylosing spondylitis. Study-level points and caveats: The study identified a TCR beta motif of under 10 highly homologous variants that appeared characteristic of ankylosing spondylitis blood. Reportedly, significant enrichment of disease-linked clones occurred in matched ankylosing spondylitis synovial fluid.

Sequences were obtained from blood, either unsorted or a sorted T cell fraction (not recorded which). The chain combines TRBV5-1 with TRBJ2-1, with D perhaps matching TRBD2 (6 bases). This receptor was identified in a female donor with ankylosing spondylitis or in good health (not recorded which). The CDR3 is CASSLISGYNEQFF. For the CDR3, the DNA is TGCGCCAGCAGCTTGATTAGCGGCTACAATGAGCAGTTCTTC. Looking up the rest from reference TRBV5-1 and TRBJ2-1 gives the full variable domain: KAGVTQTPRYLIKTRGQQVTLSCSPISGHRSVSWYQQTPGQGLQFLFEYFSETQRNKGNFPGRFSGRQFSNSRSEMNVSTLELGDSALYLCASSLISGYNEQFFGPGTRLTVL.